This T cell receptor (beta chain) was found in a study of blood T cells in healthy people across ages (dated by TCRdb to the mid-2010s). Regarding the study in general: In model experiments, roughly one uniquely barcoded TCR beta cDNA molecule per two T cells was captured by template switching. The donors were divided into four age groups: young (average approximately 15 years), middle-aged (around 41), aged (around 59) and long-lived (82). For two donors (one aged 18 to 30 and one aged 80 or older), the study analyzed two additional independent replicas of 1 million unique cDNA reads from the same blood draw. Donors of different ages were randomly distributed across sequencing lanes to avoid experimental bias. To track age-related changes in TCR beta repertoire diversity, the study relied on deep sequencing normalized with unique cDNA molecular identifiers. What the authors observed across the whole study: Estimates of total diversity from one million sequenced T cells were regarded as lower bounds and underestimates. The long-lived group showed more naive CD4+ T cells, fewer expanded clones and increased TCR diversity than the aged group, suggesting age selection. The percentage of naive T cells measured by flow cytometry correlated strongly with observed TCR beta diversity. As age increased, observed TCR beta diversity per million T cells dropped in a roughly linear way, and a significant reduction was already evident by age around 41. Bulk unsorted PBMC profiling prevented conclusive comparison of naive and antigen-experienced compartments. Because donor CMV infection status was unknown, age-related changes in expanded clonotypes were potentially confounded.

The protocol used for the library was 5' RACE. Sequencer: Illumina HiSeq 2500. A second about 7 to 12 cycle PCR used a sample-barcoded 5' primer and a J-beta primer mix. A unique molecular identifier was introduced onto each TCR beta cDNA molecule by a template-switch 5' adaptor carrying 12 random nucleotides. Each sample yielded at least 2.5 million CDR3-containing paired-end reads. The Mint cDNA synthesis kit, primed by a TRBC-specific oligonucleotide, was used to synthesize first-strand cDNA from all RNA. Following uracil-DNA glycosylase treatment, a first 18-cycle PCR with universal primers M1SS and BC2_uni_R was performed on all cDNA. On the authors' methods: Each sample was normalized by randomly selecting 1 million high-quality reads, each carrying a distinct molecular identifier. Reads with shared molecular identifiers were discarded instead of being binned into consensus sequences. MiTCR, with a Q25 quality threshold and the strictest error-elimination algorithm, was used for CDR3 identification, clonotype clustering and error correction. A nonparametric unseen species model using Euler transformation provided a lower-bound estimate of total TCR beta diversity. TCRdb's own reprocessing of the public reads used fastp at Q25 and MiXCR and kept productive beta chains. CDR3 protein sequences are deduplicated, and each keeps its most common genes and DNA. Here the V and J calls rest on TCRdb's processing, not on the authors' analysis. A total of 650,000 to 800,000 distinct CDR3 sequences appear in this sample, about 42% of them only once. The ten biggest clones cover about a fifth of the sample.

The CDR3 holds 15 amino acids from the cysteine to the phenylalanine. Only the CDR3 DNA is retained, 45 bases long and in frame from the first base. Per the germline V gene (reference sequence), PRHDT is the CDR1 and FYEKMQ is the CDR2. V gives up 6 bases and J gives up 5 bases, and the segment between their germline ends measures 19 bases. This clonotype was picked up many times. Its antigen is not yet known. Within one base of it there is no much larger clone, and no base qualities were kept. The 39 donors, aged about 6 to 95 years, were systemically healthy Caucasian individuals from Russia. Each donor gave ten milliliters of peripheral blood, collected into EDTA-treated Vacutainer tubes. Ficoll-Paque density-gradient centrifugation was used to isolate PBMCs, with at least 7 million obtained per sample. Trizol reagent was used to extract total RNA from the PBMCs, yielding at least 6 micrograms per sample. For every donor, an aliquot of PBMCs went through flow cytometry to measure the percentages of naive CD45RAhigh/CD27high T cells.

This receptor was taken from a man between 60 and 75 years old in good health. Sequencing was done on a sample of blood. The chain couples TRBV13 to TRBJ2-5; a weak D assignment points to TRBD2 (6 bases agree). The CDR3: CASSQGTSPGETQYF. The DNA reads TGTGCCAGCAGTCAAGGAACTAGCCCAGGGGAGACCCAGTACTTC.